This paragraph covers one T cell receptor (beta chain) sequence. Its specificity is not known. This sample is drawn from a study of shared clonotypes between healthy human individuals. Study-level points and caveats: With several donors compared, approximately 5% of naive CD4 clonotypes were shared.

Trimming removed 4 bases at V and 0 bases at J, with 14 bases between. This CDR3 is 15 amino acids long. Germline lookup yields CDR1 SGDLS and CDR2 YYNGEE. TCRdb keeps only in-frame clones here, not all; method: immunoSEQ multiplex PCR. This table holds around 1.5 million clones, 98% found once. The chain carries TRBV9 and TRBJ2-7, with D possibly being TRBD2 (5 bases). This clonotype was obtained from a man aged 30 to 45 in good health. Sequencing was performed on naive CD4+ T cells sorted from blood. The sample's subset: CD45RA+ positively selected. DNA for the CDR3: TGTGCCAGCAGCCCCCAAGCGGCGGCCTCCTACGAGCAGTACTTC. It yields the protein CASSPQAAASYEQYF.